This T cell receptor (beta chain) was captured in a study of tumor-infiltrating lymphocytes in primary liver carcinoma. A primer matching the constant region was used to make TCR beta cDNA from approximately 500 ng of total RNA. Three nested multiplex PCR rounds, a slightly modified ARM-PCR method, built the TCR beta libraries. The two initial PCR rounds, about 9 cycles each, used TRBV1-TRBV30 forward and C-beta reverse primers. TCRdb re-called the multiplex PCR reads with MiXCR, one entry per CDR3 protein. The sample has about 200,000 distinct CDR3 sequences; about two thirds are singletons. The germline V and J ends were trimmed by 4 bases and 2 bases, with 8 bases remaining between them. This CDR3 region has 13 residues. Study outcomes and limitations: Tumor tissue displayed a significantly greater top-250-clone fraction than blood (p = 0.039).

They got blood RNA out of unsorted whole blood and also pulled out germline DNA. This clonotype was counted a single time. The antigen remains unidentified. This may stem from a read error, because a much larger clone lies one nucleotide away. Material: peripheral blood. The V gene is TRBV12-3 or TRBV12-4, the J gene TRBJ1-2; D remains ambiguous. This clonotype was obtained from an older woman with primary liver carcinoma and hepatitis B virus infection. The CDR3 sequence is CASSSNRNYGYTF. The CDR3 nucleotides are TGTGCCAGCAGTTCCAACAGAAACTATGGCTACACCTTC.